The clone carrying this TCR beta chain was seen a few times. TCRdb reprocessed the RT-PCR reads via MiXCR and lists one record per CDR3 protein. Among approximately 250,000 distinct CDR3 sequences listed, over 12% were seen once. These data originate in a study of patients and donors after allogeneic stem cell transplantation. The CDR3 extends over 13 amino acids. CDR1 MNHNS and CDR2 SASEGT come from the germline V gene. Trimming removed 6 bases from V and 3 bases from J, with 11 bases in between. The sequence derives from a human donor who was either an allogeneic HSCT recipient or a stem cell or donor lymphocyte infusion donor (not recorded which). It is not recorded whose cells these are; they may come from a transplant donor. The chain uses TRBV6-1 and TRBJ1-2; D perhaps matches TRBD1 (5 bases). Sequenced input: blood, either unsorted or a sorted T cell fraction (not recorded which). The CDR3: CASRRLGDYGYTF. DNA for the CDR3: TGTGCCAGCAGGCGTCTAGGGGACTATGGCTACACCTTC.